The source of this T cell receptor beta chain is a study of T cells after yellow fever vaccination. Study-wide findings and caveats: Though it reached lower strength, the secondary response hit its peak faster, day 5 versus 15. At around 95% for CD4 and approximately 89% for CD8, most primary-vaccination clones showed up again after the booster.

V was cut by 0 bases and J by 9 bases, with 8 bases left in between. Germline CDR1 SEHNR, CDR2 FQNEAQ (reference sequence). The CDR3 has 12 residues. This clonotype appeared a few times. Antigen unknown. Template switching by 5'RACE produced TCR cDNA, adding a universal primer site and UMIs. From the 5' RACE reads, TCRdb called clonotypes with MiXCR, one entry per CDR3 protein. The sample has a few hundred thousand distinct CDR3 sequences, approximately 12% seen once. Source: CD4+ T cells sorted from PBMCs, taken 45 days after the yellow fever booster vaccination. The rearrangement uses TRBV7-9 and TRBJ2-5; perhaps TRBD2 as D (5 bases). The receptor's source is a man in his thirties or forties who received the YFV17D yellow fever vaccine. The chain's CDR3 is CASSLANGAQYF. In DNA form, the CDR3 reads TGTGCCAGCAGCTTAGCCAACGGGGCCCAGTACTTC.